Presented here are 30 T cell receptor beta chains from one specimen sequenced in a study of memory CD4+ T cells and cytomegalovirus serostatus. The sort gate was single viable CD3+CD4+CD8-CD45RO+ cells for memory CD4+ T cells. Sequencing used immunoSEQ multiplex PCR; TCRdb keeps in-frame clones, though not all of them. The profile shows tens of thousands of clones, about four fifths of them singletons. Input material: memory CD4+ T cells from blood. All receptors derive from an adult in good health and CMV-seronegative.

This clone was seen a handful of times. This chain connects TRBV4-2 to TRBJ1-2; perhaps TRBD1 as D (6 bases). Germline CDR1 LGHNA, CDR2 YNFKEQ. V was shortened by 0 bases and J by 8 bases, with 16 bases between the two germline ends. This CDR3 is built from 15 residues. The CDR3 sequence: CASSQEPGEVGGYTF. In DNA form, the CDR3 reads TGTGCCAGCAGCCAAGAGCCAGGGGAAGTGGGGGGCTACACCTTC.

The chain uses TRBV6-5 and TRBJ1-1, with a tentative D call TRBD1 (5 bases). Trimming stripped 6 bases from V and 6 bases from J, with 14 bases between. CDR1 MNHEY and CDR2 SVGAGI come from the germline V gene. The CDR3 extends over 13 amino acids. The chain's CDR3 is CASRPSGSAEAFF. As DNA, the CDR3 is TGTGCCAGCAGACCCTCAGGGAGCGCTGAAGCTTTCTTT.

Only one count was recorded for this clone. The V and J genes are TRBV2 and TRBJ2-7; 12 bases agree with TRBD1. With V trimmed by 2 bases and J by 5 bases, 4 bases remained unmatched. Germline V gene sequence: CDR1 SNHLY, CDR2 FYNNEI. This CDR3 contains 15 residues. Here the CDR3 DNA reads TGTGCCAGCAGTGAATGGGACAGGGGGCGCGACGAGCAGTACTTC. This translates into CASSEWDRGRDEQYF. The whole variable domain, filled in from reference TRBV2 and TRBJ2-7, reads EPEVTQTPSHQVTQMGQEVILRCVPISNHLYFYWYRQILGQKVEFLVSFYNNEISEKSEIFDDQFSVERPDGSNFTLKIRSTKLEDSAMYFCASSEWDRGRDEQYFGPGTRLTVT.

This clone was seen a handful of times. Other nucleotide sequences from this sample produce the same CDR3. The CDR3 coding sequence is TGTGCCTGGAGTGCCGATAGCAATCAGCCCCAGCATTTT. Encoded protein: CAWSADSNQPQHF. V usage is TRBV30 and J usage is TRBJ1-5; D is uncertain. The CDR3 contains 13 residues. Germline CDR1 and CDR2: GTSNPN and SVGIG (reference sequence). Deletions cut 1 base from V and 0 bases from J, with 4 bases between.

This chain joins TRBV6-5 and TRBJ1-2, with 8 bases identical to TRBD1. Germline CDR1 and CDR2: MNHEY and SVGAGI. Trimming took 6 bases from V and 8 from J; bases not matched to a gene: 11. This CDR3 comprises 14 residues. In DNA, the CDR3 is TGTGCCAGCAGGGACGTTTCCAGGGGGCTCGGCTACACCTTC. Its translation: CASRDVSRGLGYTF.

V is TRBV28 and J is TRBJ1-2; D perhaps matches TRBD1 (5 bases). The V end was cut by 4 bases, the J end by 3 bases, with 12 bases between. The length of the CDR3 is 14 residues. From germline, CDR1 is MDHEN and CDR2 SYDVKM. The CDR3, as DNA: TGTGCCAGCAGTTCAGGGACGGTAGACTATGGCTACACCTTC. Translation gives CASSSGTVDYGYTF.

The chain carries TRBV5-4 and TRBJ2-7; 9 bases line up with TRBD2. With V trimmed by 4 bases and J by 5 bases, 7 bases remained unmatched. This CDR3 is 14 amino acids long. Per germline, CDR1 SGHNT and CDR2 YYREEE (reference sequence). This chain's CDR3 is CASSLSGGRNEQYF. CDR3 nucleotides: TGTGCCAGCAGCCTTAGCGGGGGCCGCAACGAGCAGTACTTC.

The CDR3 DNA reads as TGTGCCAGCAGCTCCGAGACAGCTTATGGCTACACCTTC. Its protein is CASSSETAYGYTF. This rearrangement joins TRBV7-3 to TRBJ1-2; a weak D match, TRBD1 (5 bases). This CDR3 region has 13 residues. Germline CDR1 and CDR2: SGHTA and FQGTGA. Trimming removed 4 bases from V and 5 bases from J, with 11 bases in between.

The chain links TRBV21-1 to TRBJ2-5; the table's D call TRBD2 went unverified against the DNA. TRBV21-1 is a pseudogene. This CDR3 has 16 amino acids. Here the CDR3 reads CASSKGTGVGKETQYF. DNA for the CDR3: TGTGCCAGCAGCAAAGGTACGGGGGTAGGAAAGGAGACCCAGTACTTC.

This chain links TRBV27 with TRBJ1-2; 9 bases are a match to TRBD1. This CDR3 is built from 13 residues. CDR1 MNHEY and CDR2 SMNVEV come from the germline V gene (reference sequence). J lost 7 bases, V lost 8 bases, and 8 bases had no gene match. The CDR3 DNA is TGTGCCAGCGCCGGGACAGGGAGGTCTGGCTACACCTTC. It translates to CASAGTGRSGYTF.

The J gene is TRBJ1-4, the V gene TRBV7-2; 11 nucleotides line up with TRBD1. Per the germline V gene, CDR1 is SGHTA and CDR2 is FQGNSA. Germline trimming cut 1 base from V and 7 bases from J; bases unmatched to any gene: 5. The CDR3 extends over 16 amino acids. CDR3: CASSLGVGTGGEKLFF. DNA of the CDR3: TGTGCCAGCAGCTTAGGAGTGGGGACAGGGGGTGAAAAACTGTTTTTT.

V is TRBV5-1 and J is TRBJ1-3; weak D call: TRBD1 (5 bases). The V and J ends lost 4 bases and 3 bases respectively, with 17 bases between them. The CDR3 has 16 residues. From germline, CDR1 is SGHRS and CDR2 YFSETQ. The CDR3 spells CASSPGRGDRGNTIYF. The CDR3 DNA reads TGCGCCAGCAGCCCCGGGCGGGGGGACCGTGGAAACACCATATATTTT.

The chain carries TRBV7-2 and TRBJ2-3; no clear D gene. Germline lookup yields CDR1 SGHTA and CDR2 FQGNSA. The CDR3 length is 12 residues. The germline V and J ends were trimmed by 5 bases and 8 bases, with 11 bases remaining between them. CDR3 loop: CASSPTAVTQYF. The DNA for the CDR3 is TGTGCCAGCAGCCCCACGGCAGTTACGCAGTATTTT.

This clone ranks as medium-sized. J is TRBJ1-2 and V is TRBV19, with unresolved D. CDR1 is LNHDA, CDR2 SQIVND, per germline (reference sequence). Trimming removed 1 base from V and 2 bases from J, with 8 bases in between. This CDR3 comprises 14 residues. In DNA form, the CDR3 reads TGTGCCAGTAGTATAGTTTCGAGCAACTATGGCTACACCTTC. Its translation: CASSIVSSNYGYTF. Filled out from reference TRBV19 and TRBJ1-2, the complete variable domain reads DGGITQSPKYLFRKEGQNVTLSCEQNLNHDAMYWYRQDPGQGLRLIYYSQIVNDFQKGDIAEGYSVSREKKESFPLTVTSAQKNPTAFYLCASSIVSSNYGYTFGSGTRLTVV.

The CDR3 protein is CASSWRGGETTGQYF. DNA of the CDR3: TGTGCCAGCAGCTGGAGAGGGGGCGAGACGACGGGGCAGTACTTC. The V and J genes are TRBV5-4 and TRBJ2-7, with 7 bases aligning to TRBD1. V shed 3 bases and J 9 bases; nucleotides not matched to a gene: 15. CDR3 length: 15 residues. Germline V gene data show CDR1 as SGHNT and CDR2 as YYREEE (reference sequence).

This clone has more than one count but fewer than ten. The chain uses TRBV2 and TRBJ1-4, with a possible D match to TRBD1 (6 bases). CDR3 length: 16 residues. Germline CDR1 is SNHLY and CDR2 is FYNNEI. Trimming removed 4 bases at V and 0 bases at J, with 12 bases between. The CDR3 nucleotides are TGTGCCAGCAGTGCAGGGGTACCTGCAACTAATGAAAAACTGTTTTTT. Protein: CASSAGVPATNEKLFF.

V and J are TRBV6-5 and TRBJ2-5, with 11 bases identical to TRBD1. Germline-derived CDR1 and CDR2 are MNHEY and SVGAGI. This CDR3 has 15 amino acids. With V trimmed by 3 bases and J by 6 bases, 6 bases remained unmatched. CDR3 amino acids: CASSYAGTGGQTQYF. CDR3 bases: TGTGCCAGCAGTTATGCCGGGACAGGGGGGCAGACCCAGTACTTC.

This chain connects TRBV5-4 to TRBJ1-2; D may be TRBD1 (6 bases). The CDR3 totals 13 residues. The germline gives CDR1 SGHNT, CDR2 YYREEE (reference sequence). V lost 0 bases to trimming and J lost 6 bases, with 9 bases between them. The CDR3 DNA reads TGTGCCAGCAGCTTGGTCGCAGGGGATGGCTACACCTTC. It is translated as CASSLVAGDGYTF.

This clone has more than one count but fewer than ten. The V gene is TRBV2, the J gene TRBJ2-7; the match to TRBD1 covers 8 bases. Germline V gene lookup returns CDR1 SNHLY and CDR2 FYNNEI. The CDR3 runs to 14 residues. The V and J ends lost 7 bases and 3 bases, in that order; junction bases with no gene match: 8. In DNA, the CDR3 is TGTGCCAGCAAGGGGGACAGGACGCTCTACGAGCAGTACTTC. Translating gives CASKGDRTLYEQYF.

V is TRBV10-3 and J is TRBJ2-5, with 7 bases aligning to TRBD1. Trimming took 5 bases from V and 5 from J; bases not matched to a gene: 5. The CDR3 totals 13 residues. Germline CDR1 is ENHRY and CDR2 is SYGVKD. The CDR3: CAISTGAWETQYF. CDR3 in DNA: TGTGCCATCAGTACAGGGGCGTGGGAGACCCAGTACTTC.

The chain couples TRBV7-2 to TRBJ1-1, with unresolved D. Germline V gene lookup returns CDR1 SGHTA and CDR2 FQGNSA. The V and J ends lost 4 bases and 4 bases respectively, with 16 bases between them. The CDR3 has 15 residues. The DNA for the CDR3 is TGTGCCAGCAGCTCCGGCCCCCCGGGGAGCACTGAAGCTTTCTTT. Amino acids: CASSSGPPGSTEAFF.

This chain links TRBV28 with TRBJ1-2, with a possible D match to TRBD1 (5 bases). Trimming removed 8 bases at V and 8 bases at J, with 36 bases between. Germline loops: CDR1 MDHEN, CDR2 SYDVKM. CDR3 length: 19 amino acids. The CDR3 sequence is CASEFRDRRFSRGRSGYTF. For the CDR3, the DNA is TGTGCCAGCGAGTTTAGGGATCGGCGCTTCTCAAGGGGCAGGAGCGGCTACACCTTC.

This clone occurred once. This chain connects TRBV21-1 to TRBJ2-4; TRBD2, the table's D call, lacks a check against the DNA. TRBV21-1 is annotated as a pseudogene. This CDR3 spans 18 amino acids. CDR3 bases: TGTGCCAGCAGCAAAAGGTCCCGCGGTAGGATGGCCAAAAACATTCAGTACTTC. Its protein is CASSKRSRGRMAKNIQYF.

Notes on this clone: Other DNA sequences in the sample encode the same CDR3. J is TRBJ2-7 and V is TRBV29-1; no firm D call. CDR1 and CDR2 from the germline V gene are SQVTM and ANQGSEA. V was shortened by 3 bases and J by 2 bases, with 5 bases between the two germline ends. This CDR3 comprises 11 residues. CDR3 protein: CSVERAYEQYF. In nucleotides, the CDR3 is TGCAGCGTTGAGAGAGCCTACGAGCAGTACTTC.

The chain has TRBV7-2 and TRBJ2-5; D call uncertain. Germline assignment: CDR1 SGHTA and CDR2 FQGNSA. Trimming removed 3 bases from V and 3 bases from J, with 8 bases in between. The CDR3 runs 13 residues. The chain's CDR3 is CASSFFTEETQYF. In nucleotides, the CDR3 is TGTGCCAGCAGCTTCTTCACAGAAGAGACCCAGTACTTC.

Only a few counts were recorded for this clone. Other nucleotide sequences from this sample produce the same CDR3. The genes are TRBV30 and TRBJ1-5; no clear D gene. The germline V gene encodes CDR1 GTSNPN and CDR2 SVGIG (reference sequence). The CDR3 sequence is 13 residues long. Trimming cost V 1 base and J 0 bases, with 4 bases left between them. CDR3 in amino acids: CAWSADSNQPQHF. CDR3 coding DNA: TGTGCCTGGAGTGCGGATAGCAATCAGCCCCAGCATTTT.

The genes are TRBV9 and TRBJ2-7, with 10 bases matching TRBD1. The CDR3 covers 15 residues. Germline CDR1 is SGDLS and CDR2 is YYNGEE. After removal of 1 base from V and 6 bases from J, the junction contained 7 bases not matched to a gene. In DNA form, the CDR3 reads TGTGCCAGCAGCGTAAGCGGGACAGGGGTTGGCGAGCAGTACTTC. This translates into CASSVSGTGVGEQYF.

This chain uses TRBV14 with TRBJ2-5, with D maybe TRBD1 (6 bases). The CDR3 consists of 15 residues. Trimming took 2 bases from V and 2 from J, leaving 12 bases between them. CDR1 is SGHDN, CDR2 FVKESK, per germline. The CDR3 DNA sequence: TGTGCCAGCAGCCAACTTCGGACAGCACAAGAGACCCAGTACTTC. This translates into CASSQLRTAQETQYF.

The table lists this clone with a few counts. This chain joins TRBV7-3 and TRBJ2-7; D assignment may be TRBD1 or TRBD2 (5 bases each). The CDR3 is made up of 14 amino acids. V gave up 3 bases and J gave up 2 bases, with 11 bases separating them. CDR1 and CDR2 (germline): SGHTA, FQGTGA. CDR3 sequence reads: CASSLGPTTYEQYF. The CDR3 DNA reads TGTGCCAGCAGCTTGGGACCGACGACCTACGAGCAGTACTTC.

The rearrangement uses TRBV7-2 and TRBJ1-2; D call uncertain. The CDR3 covers 13 residues. The V and J ends lost 2 bases and 9 bases respectively, with 13 bases between them. CDR1 is SGHTA, CDR2 FQGNSA, per germline. This CDR3 reads CASSLMRERSYTF. CDR3 bases: TGTGCCAGCAGCTTAATGCGGGAGCGGAGCTACACCTTC. The full variable domain, completed using reference TRBV7-2 and TRBJ1-2, is GAGVSQSPSNKVTEKGKDVELRCDPISGHTALYWYRQSLGQGLEFLIYFQGNSAPDKSGLPSDRFSAERTGGSVSTLTIQRTQQEDSAVYLCASSLMRERSYTFGSGTRLTVV.